This is a list of T cell receptor beta chains from one sample in a study of T cell responses to AZD1222 COVID-19 vaccine. Clones were sequenced by immunoSEQ multiplex PCR, and TCRdb holds only the in-frame ones, with some missing. The sample contains approximately 90,000 clones, over 75% of which appear only once. Sequences were derived from peripheral blood, sampled on day 0 of AZD1222 vaccination. Source of these receptors: an adult in good health. The CDR3 runs from the conserved cysteine through the conserved F or W. A D gene is named only where the DNA matches it firmly. For some rows the clone size is stated as once, few or many, or as a class when expanded; others skip it.

cdr3_aa	cdr3_nt	d_call	v_call	j_call	clone_size
CASSLHSNYGYTF	TGTGCCAGCAGCTTACACAGTAACTATGGCTACACCTTC	-	TRBV7-9	TRBJ1-2	-
CAWSVQTEAFF	TGTGCCTGGAGTGTACAAACTGAAGCTTTCTTT	-	TRBV30	TRBJ1-1	-
CASSTPYGLADTDTQYF	TGTGCCAGCAGCACCCCGTATGGCCTAGCGGACACAGATACGCAGTATTTT	TRBD2	TRBV28	TRBJ2-3	few
CASSLGTEAFF	TGTGCCAGCAGTTTGGGCACTGAAGCTTTCTTT	-	TRBV28	TRBJ1-1	-
CASSLARDVSSYNSPLHF	TGTGCCAGCAGCTTAGCGCGCGACGTTAGCTCCTATAATTCACCCCTCCACTTT	-	TRBV7-9	TRBJ1-6	once
CSVAARPSTDTQYF	TGCAGCGTTGCGGCCAGGCCTAGCACAGATACGCAGTATTTT	-	TRBV29-1	TRBJ2-3	-
CASITDVGRSNEQFF	TGTGCCAGCATAACTGACGTGGGACGCTCCAATGAGCAGTTCTTC	-	TRBV11-2	TRBJ2-1	-
CASSPNWDSQETQYF	TGTGCCAGCTCACCCAATTGGGACAGCCAAGAGACCCAGTACTTC	TRBD1	TRBV18	TRBJ2-5	once
CASRTGGSYYEQYF	TGTGCCAGCAGGACAGGGGGAAGCTACTACGAGCAGTACTTC	TRBD1	TRBV6-6	TRBJ2-7	-
CASSIGQGSGNTIYF	TGTGCCAGTAGTATAGGACAGGGATCTGGAAACACCATATATTTT	TRBD1	TRBV19	TRBJ1-3	-
CASSVTGYQETQYF	TGTGCCAGCAGCGTAACCGGCTACCAAGAGACCCAGTACTTC	-	TRBV9	TRBJ2-5	-
CASSLTGGVNTEAFF	TGTGCCAGCAGTTTGACTGGGGGGGTCAACACTGAAGCTTTCTTT	-	TRBV27	TRBJ1-1	-
CSVSIAGGTDTQYF	TGCAGCGTTTCTATAGCGGGGGGCACAGATACGCAGTATTTT	TRBD2	TRBV29-1	TRBJ2-3	-
CSASIKSSYREQYF	TGCAGTGCTAGTATTAAGTCTAGCTATCGGGAGCAGTACTTC	-	TRBV20-1	TRBJ2-7	once
CASTLGTGKQPQHF	TGTGCCAGCACCTTAGGGACAGGGAAACAGCCCCAGCATTTT	TRBD1	TRBV28	TRBJ1-5	-
CASRGQGGPQHF	TGTGCCAGCAGGGGACAGGGGGGGCCCCAGCATTTT	TRBD1	TRBV2	TRBJ1-5	few
CASSPTGMRPLHF	TGTGCCAGCAGCCCGACAGGGATGAGGCCCCTCCACTTT	TRBD1	TRBV3-1/TRBV3-2	TRBJ1-6	-
CASSHRSLPLAGSNTGELFF	TGTGCCAGCAGCCATAGATCCCTACCACTAGCGGGGTCGAACACCGGGGAGCTGTTTTTT	TRBD2	TRBV6-6	TRBJ2-2	few
CASRQGTGSNQPQHF	TGTGCCAGCAGACAAGGGACAGGGAGCAATCAGCCCCAGCATTTT	TRBD1	TRBV27	TRBJ1-5	-
CASSVRLAPEVDEQYF	TGTGCCAGCAGCGTTCGACTAGCACCAGAGGTAGACGAGCAGTACTTC	TRBD2	TRBV4-2	TRBJ2-7	-
CASSFSPNQPQHF	TGTGCCAGCAGTTTTTCTCCTAATCAGCCCCAGCATTTT	-	TRBV12-3/TRBV12-4	TRBJ1-5	-
CATSRDVGEKLFF	TGTGCCACCAGCAGAGATGTAGGGGAAAAACTGTTTTTT	-	TRBV15	TRBJ1-4	once
CASKVPGHYGYTF	TGTGCCAGCAAAGTTCCAGGACACTATGGCTACACCTTC	-	TRBV6-5	TRBJ1-2	once
CASSIRTSGRGEETQYF	TGTGCCAGTAGTATACGGACTAGCGGGAGGGGAGAAGAGACCCAGTACTTC	TRBD2	TRBV19	TRBJ2-5	-
CASSQPGTSNEQFF	TGTGCCAGCAGCCAGCCGGGGACTAGCAATGAGCAGTTCTTC	TRBD2	TRBV3-1/TRBV3-2	TRBJ2-1	-
CASSFRRGEEQYF	TGTGCCAGCAGTTTCCGCCGGGGGGAAGAGCAGTACTTC	TRBD2	TRBV12-3/TRBV12-4	TRBJ2-7	-
CASSSQGTGNTIYF	TGTGCCAGCAGTTCGCAGGGTACCGGAAACACCATATATTTT	-	TRBV2	TRBJ1-3	-
CASQNQGWEKLFF	TGTGCCAGTCAAAACCAGGGCTGGGAAAAACTGTTTTTT	-	TRBV19	TRBJ1-4	-
CASSDQGDYYGYTF	TGCGCCAGCAGCGATCAGGGGGACTACTATGGCTACACCTTC	TRBD1	TRBV5-1	TRBJ1-2	few
CASSATSGRSYEQYF	TGTGCCAGCAGCGCGACTAGCGGCCGCTCCTACGAGCAGTACTTC	TRBD2	TRBV7-9	TRBJ2-7	-
CASSPGTSGNTGELFF	TGTGCCAGCAGCCCCGGGACTAGCGGAAACACCGGGGAGCTGTTTTTT	TRBD2	TRBV5-4	TRBJ2-2	-
CASSPAGGDHEQYF	TGTGCCAGCAGCCCTGCGGGGGGGGACCACGAGCAGTACTTC	TRBD2	TRBV4-2	TRBJ2-7	-
CTSSRGREGPLCEQYF	TGCACCAGCAGCCGGGGGCGGGAGGGCCCGTTGTGCGAGCAGTACTTC	-	TRBV1	TRBJ2-7	few
CASSHGGVEKLFF	TGTGCCAGCAGTCACGGGGGAGTAGAAAAACTGTTTTTT	-	TRBV6-5	TRBJ1-4	-
CASSDWTSGRHEQFF	TGTGCCAGCAGCGACTGGACTAGCGGGCGCCATGAGCAGTTCTTC	TRBD2	TRBV9	TRBJ2-1	-
CASKAVLGNEQFF	TGTGCCAGCAAGGCCGTCCTGGGGAATGAGCAGTTCTTC	-	TRBV6-5	TRBJ2-1	-
CASSIGTRTGKRSYTF	TGTGCCAGTAGTATAGGGACCCGGACAGGGAAGAGGAGCTACACCTTC	TRBD1	TRBV19	TRBJ1-2	-
CASGALPGNIQYF	TGTGCCAGCGGGGCCCTGCCGGGGAACATTCAGTACTTC	-	TRBV6-5	TRBJ2-4	-
CASSFHLDVKNIQYF	TGTGCCAGCAGCTTCCATCTAGACGTAAAAAACATTCAGTACTTC	-	TRBV7-9	TRBJ2-4	-
CASRFGQNTEAFF	TGTGCCAGCAGATTCGGACAGAACACTGAAGCTTTCTTT	-	TRBV6-5	TRBJ1-1	-
CASSPSPWAEPPTDTQYF	TGTGCCAGCAGTCCCTCCCCATGGGCGGAGCCCCCAACAGATACGCAGTATTTT	-	TRBV28	TRBJ2-3	-
CASSHGHRAPSNQPQHF	TGTGCCAGCAGTCACGGGCACAGGGCCCCTAGCAATCAGCCCCAGCATTTT	-	TRBV6-4	TRBJ1-5	-
CASSLATGVGTGELFF	TGTGCCAGCAGCTTAGCTACGGGAGTGGGCACCGGGGAGCTGTTTTTT	-	TRBV13	TRBJ2-2	-
CAWSSLAGFYEQYF	TGTGCCTGGAGTAGCCTAGCGGGATTCTACGAGCAGTACTTC	TRBD2	TRBV30	TRBJ2-7	-
CASSRQGGKNIQYF	TGCGCCAGCAGCCGACAGGGTGGCAAAAACATTCAGTACTTC	TRBD1	TRBV5-1	TRBJ2-4	-
CASSYRVAGELFF	TGTGCCAGCAGTTACAGGGTAGCCGGGGAGCTGTTTTTT	-	TRBV12-3/TRBV12-4	TRBJ2-2	once
CASSTAGGGTDTQYF	TGTGCCAGCAGTACAGCGGGAGGGGGCACAGATACGCAGTATTTT	TRBD2	TRBV28	TRBJ2-3	-
CASLTGQGNQPQHF	TGTGCCAGCCTAACCGGACAGGGTAATCAGCCCCAGCATTTT	TRBD1	TRBV6-6	TRBJ1-5	-
CASRMGTYYNEQFF	TGTGCCAGTAGGATGGGCACGTACTACAATGAGCAGTTCTTC	-	TRBV19	TRBJ2-1	-
CASSSGTVHEKLFF	TGTGCCAGCAGTTCAGGGACTGTTCATGAAAAACTGTTTTTT	-	TRBV28	TRBJ1-4	-
CARSYTGTGKGYTF	TGTGCCAGAAGCTATACCGGGACAGGGAAGGGCTACACCTTC	TRBD1	TRBV5-3	TRBJ1-2	-
CASSYVVGGRETQYF	TGTGCCAGCAGTTACGTCGTAGGGGGGAGAGAGACCCAGTACTTC	-	TRBV6-6	TRBJ2-5	-
CASSYSSTSSYEQYF	TGTGCCAGCAGTTACTCGAGCACAAGCTCCTACGAGCAGTACTTC	-	TRBV6-6	TRBJ2-7	-
CASSPSLAQVGKSSYNEQFF	TGTGCCAGCTCGCCCTCTCTAGCGCAAGTTGGCAAAAGCTCCTACAATGAGCAGTTCTTC	-	TRBV18	TRBJ2-1	-
CATSRRQGPDTQYF	TGTGCCACCAGCAGAAGACAGGGCCCAGATACGCAGTATTTT	TRBD1	TRBV15	TRBJ2-3	-
CASSIAGSEQFF	TGTGCCAGCAGCATAGCGGGAAGTGAGCAGTTCTTC	-	TRBV21-1	TRBJ2-1	-
CASSLGQASPLHF	TGTGCCAGCAGCTTGGGACAGGCTTCACCCCTCCACTTT	-	TRBV5-6	TRBJ1-6	-
CASSLEEYHEKLFF	TGTGCCAGCAGCTTAGAAGAGTATCATGAAAAACTGTTTTTT	-	TRBV7-9	TRBJ1-4	-
CASTTLAGVEEQYF	TGTGCCAGCACTACTCTAGCGGGAGTAGAAGAGCAGTACTTC	TRBD2	TRBV27	TRBJ2-7	-